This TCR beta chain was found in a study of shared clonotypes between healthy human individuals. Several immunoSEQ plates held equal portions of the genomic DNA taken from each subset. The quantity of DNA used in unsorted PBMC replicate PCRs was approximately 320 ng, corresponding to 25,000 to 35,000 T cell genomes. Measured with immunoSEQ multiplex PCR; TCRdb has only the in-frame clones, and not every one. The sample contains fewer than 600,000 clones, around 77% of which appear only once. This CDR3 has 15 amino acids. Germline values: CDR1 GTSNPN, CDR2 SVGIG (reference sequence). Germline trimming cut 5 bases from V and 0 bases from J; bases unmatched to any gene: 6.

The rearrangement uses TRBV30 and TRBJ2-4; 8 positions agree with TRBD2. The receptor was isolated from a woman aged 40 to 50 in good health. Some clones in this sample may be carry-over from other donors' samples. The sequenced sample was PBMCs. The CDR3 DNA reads TGTGCCTGGGATAGCGGGATTGGAGCCAAAAACATTCAGTACTTC. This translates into CAWDSGIGAKNIQYF.